This T cell receptor beta chain is drawn from a study of T cell changes during pregnancy in multiple sclerosis. The junction had 3 bases not matched to a gene; V was cut back by 2 bases and J by 2 bases. The CDR3 loop spans 14 amino acids. CDR1 SGHNT and CDR2 YYREEE come from the germline V gene (reference sequence). The repertoire was sequenced with immunoSEQ multiplex PCR; TCRdb's copy has only in-frame clones and lacks some. The profile covers approximately 40,000 clones, with roughly 93% appearing a single time and approximately 8.3% taken by the ten largest. The sequence derives from a female donor with multiple sclerosis, enrolled in a pregnancy study. J is TRBJ2-7 and V is TRBV5-4; the match to TRBD2 covers 8 bases. This material consisted of CD8+ T cells from peripheral blood mononuclear cells, taken in the third trimester of pregnancy. The chain's CDR3 is CASSLAGDAYEQYF. The CDR3 DNA reads as TGTGCCAGCAGCTTAGCGGGGGACGCCTACGAGCAGTACTTC.